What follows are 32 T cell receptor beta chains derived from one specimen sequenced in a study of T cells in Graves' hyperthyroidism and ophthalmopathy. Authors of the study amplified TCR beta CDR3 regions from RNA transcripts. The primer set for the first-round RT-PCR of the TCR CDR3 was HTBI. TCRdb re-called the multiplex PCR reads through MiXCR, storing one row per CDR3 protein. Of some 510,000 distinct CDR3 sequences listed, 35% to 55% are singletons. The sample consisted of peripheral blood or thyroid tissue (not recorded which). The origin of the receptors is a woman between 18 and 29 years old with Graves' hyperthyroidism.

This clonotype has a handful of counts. The CDR3 is CASSKAQGGRNTEAFF. Written as DNA, the CDR3 is TGTGCCAGCAGTAAGGCGCAGGGAGGGCGAAACACTGAAGCTTTCTTT. V is TRBV7-3 and J is TRBJ1-1, with a possible D match to TRBD1 (5 bases). Per the germline V gene, CDR1 is SGHTA and CDR2 is FQGTGA. The CDR3 is made up of 16 amino acids. Trimming removed 6 bases at V and 2 bases at J, with 19 bases between.

This CDR3 is CASSYRSGGRGSAYEQYF. The CDR3 region has the DNA TGTGCCAGCAGTTACCGCTCGGGCGGGAGGGGATCGGCCTACGAGCAGTACTTC. The J gene is TRBJ2-7, the V gene TRBV6-5; TRBD2 agrees at 9 bases. Germline V CDR1 and CDR2: MNHEY, SVGAGI. V lost 2 bases and J lost 2; bases outside the gene matches: 13. There are 18 residues in the CDR3.

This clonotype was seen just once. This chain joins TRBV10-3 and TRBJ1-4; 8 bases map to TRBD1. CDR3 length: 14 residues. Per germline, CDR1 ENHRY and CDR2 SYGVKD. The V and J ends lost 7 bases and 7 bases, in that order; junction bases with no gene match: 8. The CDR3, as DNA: TGTGCCATCAACACACAAGACAGGGGTGAAAAACTGTTTTTT. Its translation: CAINTQDRGEKLFF.

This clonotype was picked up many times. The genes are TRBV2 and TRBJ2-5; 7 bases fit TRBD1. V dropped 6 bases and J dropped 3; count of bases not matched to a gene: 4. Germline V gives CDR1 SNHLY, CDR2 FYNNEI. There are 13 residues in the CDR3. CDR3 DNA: TGTGCCAGCAGCACCGACAGGGAAGAGACCCAGTACTTC. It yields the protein CASSTDREETQYF.

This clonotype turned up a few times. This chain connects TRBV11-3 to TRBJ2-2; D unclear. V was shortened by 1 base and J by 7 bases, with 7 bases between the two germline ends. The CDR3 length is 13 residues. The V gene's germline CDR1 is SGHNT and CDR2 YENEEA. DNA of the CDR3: TGTGCCAGCAGCTTAGGGTCTGTCGGGGAGCTGTTTTTT. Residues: CASSLGSVGELFF. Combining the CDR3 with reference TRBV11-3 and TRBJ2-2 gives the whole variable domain EAGVVQSPRYKIIEKKQPVAFWCNPISGHNTLYWYLQNLGQGPELLIRYENEEAVDDSQLPKDRFSAERLKGVDSTLKIQPAELGDSAVYLCASSLGSVGELFFGEGSRLTVL.

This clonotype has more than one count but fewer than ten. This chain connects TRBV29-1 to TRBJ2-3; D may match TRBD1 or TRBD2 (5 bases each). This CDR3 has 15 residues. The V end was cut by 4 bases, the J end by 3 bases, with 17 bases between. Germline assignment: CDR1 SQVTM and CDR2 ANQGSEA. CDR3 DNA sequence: TGCAGCGTTGTTGGCGGGTGGGGCGCAACAGATACGCAGTATTTT. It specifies CSVVGGWGATDTQYF.

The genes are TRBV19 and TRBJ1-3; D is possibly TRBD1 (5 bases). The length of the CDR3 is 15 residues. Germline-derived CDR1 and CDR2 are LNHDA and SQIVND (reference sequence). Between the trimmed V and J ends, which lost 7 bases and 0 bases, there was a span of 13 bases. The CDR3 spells CASKNRDHSGNTIYF. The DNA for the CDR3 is TGTGCCAGTAAGAACCGGGACCACTCTGGAAACACCATATATTTT.

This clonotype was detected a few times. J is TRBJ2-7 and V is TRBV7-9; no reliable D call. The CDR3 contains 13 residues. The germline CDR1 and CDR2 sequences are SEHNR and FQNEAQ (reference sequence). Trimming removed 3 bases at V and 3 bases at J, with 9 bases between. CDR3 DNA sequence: TGTGCCAGCAGCTTGTATGGCAGCTACGAGCAGTACTTC. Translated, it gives CASSLYGSYEQYF. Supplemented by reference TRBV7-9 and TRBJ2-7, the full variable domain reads DTGVSQNPRHKITKRGQNVTFRCDPISEHNRLYWYRQTLGQGPEFLTYFQNEAQLEKSRLLSDRFSAERPKGSFSTLEIQRTEQGDSAMYLCASSLYGSYEQYFGPGTRLTVT.

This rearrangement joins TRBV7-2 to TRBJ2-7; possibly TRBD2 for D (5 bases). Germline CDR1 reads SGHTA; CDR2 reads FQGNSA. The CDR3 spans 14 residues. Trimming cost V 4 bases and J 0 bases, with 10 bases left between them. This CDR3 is CASSSVALSYEQYF. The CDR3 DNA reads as TGTGCCAGCAGCTCCGTAGCGCTCTCCTACGAGCAGTACTTC.

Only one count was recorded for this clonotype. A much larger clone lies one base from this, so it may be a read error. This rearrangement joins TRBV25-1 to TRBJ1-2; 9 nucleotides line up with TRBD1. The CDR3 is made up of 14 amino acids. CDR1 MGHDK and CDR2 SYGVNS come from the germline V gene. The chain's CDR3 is CASSHRGRGYGHTF. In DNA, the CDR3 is TGTGCCAGCAGTCACAGGGGGCGCGGCTATGGCCACACCTTC.

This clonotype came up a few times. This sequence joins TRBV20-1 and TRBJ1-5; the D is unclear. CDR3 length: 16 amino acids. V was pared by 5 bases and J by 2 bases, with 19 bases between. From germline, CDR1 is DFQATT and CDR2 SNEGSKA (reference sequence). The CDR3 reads CSASPRRARGNQPQHF. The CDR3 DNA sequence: TGCAGTGCTTCCCCCCGGAGGGCAAGGGGCAATCAGCCCCAGCATTTT.

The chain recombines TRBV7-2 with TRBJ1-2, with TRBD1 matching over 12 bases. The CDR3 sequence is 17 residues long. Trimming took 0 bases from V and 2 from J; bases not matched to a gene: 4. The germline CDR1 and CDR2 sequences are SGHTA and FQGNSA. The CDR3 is CASSLASGTGGNYGYTF. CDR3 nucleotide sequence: TGTGCCAGCAGCTTAGCGTCCGGGACAGGGGGCAACTATGGCTACACCTTC.

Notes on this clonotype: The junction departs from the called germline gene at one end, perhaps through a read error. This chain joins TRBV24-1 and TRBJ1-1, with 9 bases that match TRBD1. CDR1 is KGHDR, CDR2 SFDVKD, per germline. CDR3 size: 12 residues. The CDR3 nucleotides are TGTGCCACGAGTGGGGGACAGGGAGCAGCTTTCTTT. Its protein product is CATSGGQGAAFF.

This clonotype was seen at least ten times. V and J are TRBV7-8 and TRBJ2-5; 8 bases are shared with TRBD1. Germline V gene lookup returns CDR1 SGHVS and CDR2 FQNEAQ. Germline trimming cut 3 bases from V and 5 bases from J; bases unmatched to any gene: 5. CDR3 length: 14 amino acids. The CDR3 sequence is CASSFGQGDETQYF. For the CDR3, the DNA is TGTGCCAGCAGCTTCGGACAGGGCGACGAGACCCAGTACTTC.

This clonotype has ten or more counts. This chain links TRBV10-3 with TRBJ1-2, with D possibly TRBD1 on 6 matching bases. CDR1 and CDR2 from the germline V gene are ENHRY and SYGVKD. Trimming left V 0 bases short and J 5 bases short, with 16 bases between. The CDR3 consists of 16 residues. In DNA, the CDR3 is TGTGCCATCAGTGAGTCCGGGGGGGACAATGCATATGGCTACACCTTC. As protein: CAISESGGDNAYGYTF.

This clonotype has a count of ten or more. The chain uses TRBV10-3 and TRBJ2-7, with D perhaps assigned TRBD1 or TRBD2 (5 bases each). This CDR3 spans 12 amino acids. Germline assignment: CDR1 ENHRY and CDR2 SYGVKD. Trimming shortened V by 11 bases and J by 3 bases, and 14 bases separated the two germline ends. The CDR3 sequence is CASRGTVYEQYF. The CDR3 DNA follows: TGTGCCTCCCGAGGGACCGTCTACGAGCAGTACTTC.

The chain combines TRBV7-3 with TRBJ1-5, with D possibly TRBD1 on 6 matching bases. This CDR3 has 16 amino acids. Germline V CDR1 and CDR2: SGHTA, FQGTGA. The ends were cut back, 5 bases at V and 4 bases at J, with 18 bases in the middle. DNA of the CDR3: TGTGCCAGCAGCCCTGACACCGGGGGGGCAAATCAGCCCCAGCATTTT. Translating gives CASSPDTGGANQPQHF. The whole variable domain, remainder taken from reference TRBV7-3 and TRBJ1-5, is GAGVSQTPSNKVTEKGKYVELRCDPISGHTALYWYRQSLGQGPEFLIYFQGTGAADDSGLPNDRFFAVRPEGSVSTLKIQRTERGDSAVYLCASSPDTGGANQPQHFGDGTRLSIL.

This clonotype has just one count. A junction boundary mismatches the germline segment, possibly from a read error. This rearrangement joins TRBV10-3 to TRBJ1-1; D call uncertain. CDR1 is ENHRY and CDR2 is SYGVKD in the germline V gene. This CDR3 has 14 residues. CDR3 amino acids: CAISESEGYTEALF. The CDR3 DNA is TGTGCCATCAGTGAGTCAGAGGGCTACACCGAAGCTTTGTTT.

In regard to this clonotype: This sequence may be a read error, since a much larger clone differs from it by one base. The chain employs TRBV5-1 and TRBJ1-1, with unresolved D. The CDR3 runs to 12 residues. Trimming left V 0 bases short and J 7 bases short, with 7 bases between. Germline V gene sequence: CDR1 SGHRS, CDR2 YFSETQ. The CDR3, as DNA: TGCGCCAGCAGCTTGGCGGGTAATGAAGCTTTCTTT. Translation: CASSLAGNEAFF.

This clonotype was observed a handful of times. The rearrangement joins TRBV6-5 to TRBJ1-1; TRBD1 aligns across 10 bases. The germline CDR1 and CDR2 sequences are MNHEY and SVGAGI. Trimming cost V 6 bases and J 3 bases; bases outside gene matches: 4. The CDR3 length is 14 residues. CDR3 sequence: CASRTGTGDTEAFF. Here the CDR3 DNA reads TGTGCCAGCAGGACCGGGACAGGGGACACTGAAGCTTTCTTT.

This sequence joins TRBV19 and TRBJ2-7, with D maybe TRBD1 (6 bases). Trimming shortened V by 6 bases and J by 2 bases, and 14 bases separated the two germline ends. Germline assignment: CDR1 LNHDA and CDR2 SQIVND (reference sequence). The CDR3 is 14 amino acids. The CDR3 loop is CASSIQGSPYEQYF. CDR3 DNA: TGTGCCAGTAGCATCCAGGGGTCGCCCTACGAGCAGTACTTC.

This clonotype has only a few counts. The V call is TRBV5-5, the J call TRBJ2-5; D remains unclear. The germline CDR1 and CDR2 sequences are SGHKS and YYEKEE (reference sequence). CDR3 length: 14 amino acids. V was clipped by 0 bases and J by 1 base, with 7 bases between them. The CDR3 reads CASSLEPGQETQYF. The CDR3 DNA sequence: TGTGCCAGCAGCTTGGAACCAGGCCAAGAGACCCAGTACTTC.

CDR3 protein: CASSLAVSSGRALFF. The CDR3 nucleotides are TGCGCCAGCAGCTTGGCGGTTAGCAGCGGGAGGGCGCTGTTTTTT. The J gene is TRBJ2-2, the V gene TRBV5-1; 10 bases line up with TRBD2. This CDR3 has 15 residues. Germline V lookup: CDR1 SGHRS, CDR2 YFSETQ. The ends lost 0 bases at V and 13 bases at J; junction bases unmatched: 9.

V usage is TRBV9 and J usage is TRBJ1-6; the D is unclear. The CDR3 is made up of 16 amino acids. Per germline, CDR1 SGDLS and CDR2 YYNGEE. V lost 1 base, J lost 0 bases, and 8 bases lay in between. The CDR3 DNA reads TGTGCCAGCAGCGTACGGGCCAGCTCCTATAATTCACCCCTCCACTTT. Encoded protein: CASSVRASSYNSPLHF.

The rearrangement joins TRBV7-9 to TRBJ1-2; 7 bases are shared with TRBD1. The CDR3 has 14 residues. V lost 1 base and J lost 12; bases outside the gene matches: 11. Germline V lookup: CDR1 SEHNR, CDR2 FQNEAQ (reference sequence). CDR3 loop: CASSLEGTDSGNTF. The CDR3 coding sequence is TGTGCCAGCAGCTTAGAAGGGACAGACTCTGGAAACACCTTC.

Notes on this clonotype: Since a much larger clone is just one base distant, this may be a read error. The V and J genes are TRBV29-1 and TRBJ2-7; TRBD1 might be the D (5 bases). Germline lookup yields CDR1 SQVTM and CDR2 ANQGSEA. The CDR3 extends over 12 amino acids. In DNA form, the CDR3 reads TGCAGCGTTGCGCAGGGCCACTACGGGCAGTACTTC. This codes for CSVAQGHYGQYF.

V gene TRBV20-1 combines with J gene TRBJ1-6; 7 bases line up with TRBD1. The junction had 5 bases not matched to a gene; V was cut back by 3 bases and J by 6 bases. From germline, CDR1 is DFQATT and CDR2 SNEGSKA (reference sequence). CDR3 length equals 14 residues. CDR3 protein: CSARSTGSNSPLHF. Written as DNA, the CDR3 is TGCAGTGCTAGGTCGACAGGGAGTAATTCACCCCTCCACTTT.

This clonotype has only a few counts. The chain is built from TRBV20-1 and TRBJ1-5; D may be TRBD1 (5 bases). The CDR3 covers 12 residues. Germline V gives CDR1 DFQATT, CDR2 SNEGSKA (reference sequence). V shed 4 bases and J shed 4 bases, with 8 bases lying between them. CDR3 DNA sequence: TGCAGTGCTATTACAGGAAATCAGCCCCAGCATTTT. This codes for CSAITGNQPQHF.

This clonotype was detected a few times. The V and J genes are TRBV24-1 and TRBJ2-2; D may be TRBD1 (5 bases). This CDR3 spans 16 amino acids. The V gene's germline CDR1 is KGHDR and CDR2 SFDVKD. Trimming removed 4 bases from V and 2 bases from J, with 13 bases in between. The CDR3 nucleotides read TGTGCCACCAGTGACCCCAGTGGGGCCAACACCGGGGAGCTGTTTTTT. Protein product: CATSDPSGANTGELFF.

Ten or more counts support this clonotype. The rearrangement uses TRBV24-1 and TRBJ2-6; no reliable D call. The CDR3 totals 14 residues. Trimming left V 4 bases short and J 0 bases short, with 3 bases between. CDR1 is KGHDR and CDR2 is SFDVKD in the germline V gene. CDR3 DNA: TGTGCCACCAGTGAGAGCTCTGGGGCCAACGTCCTGACTTTC. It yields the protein CATSESSGANVLTF.

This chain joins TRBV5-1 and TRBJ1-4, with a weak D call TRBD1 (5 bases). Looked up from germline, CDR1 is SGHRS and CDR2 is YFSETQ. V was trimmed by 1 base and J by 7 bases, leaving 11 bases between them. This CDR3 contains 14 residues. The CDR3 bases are TGCGCCAGCAGCTTGAAGGGGCAGGGTGAAAAACTGTTTTTT. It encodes CASSLKGQGEKLFF.

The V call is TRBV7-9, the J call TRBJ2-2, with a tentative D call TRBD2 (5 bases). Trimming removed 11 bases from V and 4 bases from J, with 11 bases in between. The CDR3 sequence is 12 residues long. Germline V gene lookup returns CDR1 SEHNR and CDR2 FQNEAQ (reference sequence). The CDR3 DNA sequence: TGTGCCCCCCTCCGGGGCACCGGGGAGCTGTTTTTT. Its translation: CAPLRGTGELFF.